The clone carrying this T cell receptor beta chain counts as medium-sized by frequency. Its antigen is currently unknown. The record originates from a study of CXCR3-negative and CXCR3-positive naive CD8 T cells. Overall study findings and caveats: Naive cells with CXCR3 showed TRB CDR3s that were more hydrophobic than those in CXCR3-negative naive cells.

The authors made the TRB cDNA libraries by 5' RACE using UMI labels. Reprocessing the 5' RACE reads, TCRdb reports a single entry for every CDR3 protein and omits DNA. The sample's table shows about 2,700 distinct CDR3 sequences. Sequencing was performed on naive CXCR3+ CD8+ T cells from blood. This sample's subset: CD45RO-CCR7+CD27+CD95- naive CD8+ T cells expressing CXCR3 (TNR3+). The source of this sequence is a human donor in good health. Some clones in this sample may be carry-over from other donors' samples.

This CDR3 is CSVVAFSSYEQYF. The V and J genes are TRBV29-1 and TRBJ2-7. CDR3 length: 13 residues. Germline lookup yields CDR1 SQVTM and CDR2 ANQGSEA.